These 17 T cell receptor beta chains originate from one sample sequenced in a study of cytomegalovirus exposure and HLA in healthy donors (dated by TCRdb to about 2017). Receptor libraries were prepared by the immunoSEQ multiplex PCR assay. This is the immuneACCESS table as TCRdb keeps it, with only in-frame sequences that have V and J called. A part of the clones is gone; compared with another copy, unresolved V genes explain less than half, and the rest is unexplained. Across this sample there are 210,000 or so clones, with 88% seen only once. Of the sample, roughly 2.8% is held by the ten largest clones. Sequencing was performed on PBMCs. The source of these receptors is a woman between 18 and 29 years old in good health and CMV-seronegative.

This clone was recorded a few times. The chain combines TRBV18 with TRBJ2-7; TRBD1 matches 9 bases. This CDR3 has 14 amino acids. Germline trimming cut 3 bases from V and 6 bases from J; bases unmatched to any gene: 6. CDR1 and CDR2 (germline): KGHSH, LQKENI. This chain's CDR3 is CASSPPGQGGEQYF. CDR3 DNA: TGTGCCAGCTCACCGCCGGGACAGGGTGGCGAGCAGTACTTC.

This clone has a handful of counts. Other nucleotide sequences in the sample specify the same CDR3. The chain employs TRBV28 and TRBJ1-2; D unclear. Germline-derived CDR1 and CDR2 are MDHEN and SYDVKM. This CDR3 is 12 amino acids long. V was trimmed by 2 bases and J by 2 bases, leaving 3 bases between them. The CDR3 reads CASSLRNYGYTF. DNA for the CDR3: TGTGCCAGCAGTTTACGGAACTATGGCTACACCTTC.

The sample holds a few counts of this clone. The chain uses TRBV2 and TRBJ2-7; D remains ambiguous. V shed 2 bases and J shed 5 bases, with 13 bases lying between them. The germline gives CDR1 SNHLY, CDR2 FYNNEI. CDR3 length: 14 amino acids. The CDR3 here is CASSERLPGDEQYF. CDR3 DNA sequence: TGTGCCAGCAGTGAACGCCTGCCCGGTGACGAGCAGTACTTC.

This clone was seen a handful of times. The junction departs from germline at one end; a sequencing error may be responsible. CDR3 loop: CASSQESRTGTQYF. In nucleotides, the CDR3 is TGTGCCAGCAGCCAAGAGTCGCGGACAGGTACGCAGTATTTT. This chain connects TRBV4-2 to TRBJ2-3, with TRBD1 matching 7 bases. CDR1 and CDR2 (germline): LGHNA, YNFKEQ. This CDR3 comprises 14 residues.

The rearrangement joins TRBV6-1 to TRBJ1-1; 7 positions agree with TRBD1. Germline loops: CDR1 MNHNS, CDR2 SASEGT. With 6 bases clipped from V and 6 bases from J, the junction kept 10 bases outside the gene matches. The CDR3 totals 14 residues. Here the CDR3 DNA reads TGTGCCAGCAGGACAGGGATGATATCTGCTGAAGCTTTCTTT. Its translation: CASRTGMISAEAFF.

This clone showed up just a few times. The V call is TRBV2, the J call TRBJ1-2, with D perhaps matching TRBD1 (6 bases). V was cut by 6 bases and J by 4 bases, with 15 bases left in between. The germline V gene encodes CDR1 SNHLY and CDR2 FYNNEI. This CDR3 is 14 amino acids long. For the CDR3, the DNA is TGTGCCAGCAGAGGACAGCTCAACAGCTATGGCTACACCTTC. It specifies CASRGQLNSYGYTF. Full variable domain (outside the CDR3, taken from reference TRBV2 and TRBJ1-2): EPEVTQTPSHQVTQMGQEVILRCVPISNHLYFYWYRQILGQKVEFLVSFYNNEISEKSEIFDDQFSVERPDGSNFTLKIRSTKLEDSAMYFCASRGQLNSYGYTFGSGTRLTVV.

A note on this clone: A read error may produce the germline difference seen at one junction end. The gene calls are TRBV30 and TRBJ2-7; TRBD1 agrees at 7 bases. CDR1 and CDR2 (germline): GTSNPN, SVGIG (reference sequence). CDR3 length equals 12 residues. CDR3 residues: CAWSTGAYELYF. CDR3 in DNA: TGTGCCTGGAGCACAGGGGCCTACGAGCTGTACTTC.

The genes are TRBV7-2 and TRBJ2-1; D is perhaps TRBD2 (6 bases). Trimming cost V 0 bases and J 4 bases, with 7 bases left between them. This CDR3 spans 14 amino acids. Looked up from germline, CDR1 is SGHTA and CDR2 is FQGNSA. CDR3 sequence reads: CASSLAGTYNEQFF. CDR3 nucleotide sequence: TGTGCCAGCAGCTTAGCAGGGACTTACAATGAGCAGTTCTTC.

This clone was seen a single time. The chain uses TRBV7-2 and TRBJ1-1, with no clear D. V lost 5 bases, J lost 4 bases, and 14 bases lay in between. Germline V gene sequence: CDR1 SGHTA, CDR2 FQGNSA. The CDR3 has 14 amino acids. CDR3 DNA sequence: TGTGCCAGCAGCCGCGCCGTCCGGAGCACTGAAGCTTTCTTT. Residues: CASSRAVRSTEAFF. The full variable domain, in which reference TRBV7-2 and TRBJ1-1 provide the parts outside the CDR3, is GAGVSQSPSNKVTEKGKDVELRCDPISGHTALYWYRQSLGQGLEFLIYFQGNSAPDKSGLPSDRFSAERTGGSVSTLTIQRTQQEDSAVYLCASSRAVRSTEAFFGQGTRLTVV.

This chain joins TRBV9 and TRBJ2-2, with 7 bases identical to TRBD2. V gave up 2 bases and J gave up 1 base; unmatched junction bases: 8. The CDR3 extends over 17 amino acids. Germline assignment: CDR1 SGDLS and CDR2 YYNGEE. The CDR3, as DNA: TGTGCCAGCAGCGTGGGAGGGGCCGCGGGGAACACCGGGGAGCTGTTTTTT. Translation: CASSVGGAAGNTGELFF.

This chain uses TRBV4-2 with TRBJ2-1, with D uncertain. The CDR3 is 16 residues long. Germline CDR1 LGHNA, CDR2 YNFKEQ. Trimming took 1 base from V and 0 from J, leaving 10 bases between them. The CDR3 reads CASSQGRLSSYNEQFF. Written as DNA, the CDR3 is TGTGCCAGCAGCCAAGGGCGGCTTAGCTCCTACAATGAGCAGTTCTTC.

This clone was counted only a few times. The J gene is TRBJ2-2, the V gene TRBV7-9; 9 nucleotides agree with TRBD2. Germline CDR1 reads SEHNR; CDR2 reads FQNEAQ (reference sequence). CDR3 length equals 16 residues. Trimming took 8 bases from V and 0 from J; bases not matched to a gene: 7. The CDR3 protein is CASGPTSGSNTGELFF. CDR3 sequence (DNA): TGTGCCAGCGGGCCGACTAGCGGATCGAACACCGGGGAGCTGTTTTTT.

This CDR3 reads CASSLGRGSFMNTEAFF. In nucleotides, the CDR3 is TGCGCCAGCAGCTTGGGCAGAGGATCTTTTATGAACACTGAAGCTTTCTTT. The chain is built from TRBV5-1 and TRBJ1-1; no clear D. Trimming left V 0 bases short and J 0 bases short, with 15 bases between. The CDR3 consists of 17 residues. Germline loops: CDR1 SGHRS, CDR2 YFSETQ.

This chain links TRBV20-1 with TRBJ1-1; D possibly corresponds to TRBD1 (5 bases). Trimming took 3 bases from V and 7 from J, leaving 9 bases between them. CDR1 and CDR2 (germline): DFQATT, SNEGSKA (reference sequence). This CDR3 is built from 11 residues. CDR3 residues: CSASSGFEAFF. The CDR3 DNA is TGCAGTGCTAGTTCAGGGTTTGAAGCTTTCTTT.

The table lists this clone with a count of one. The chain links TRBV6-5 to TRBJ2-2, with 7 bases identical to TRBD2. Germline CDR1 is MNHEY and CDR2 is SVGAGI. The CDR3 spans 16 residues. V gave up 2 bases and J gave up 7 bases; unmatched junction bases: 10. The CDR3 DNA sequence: TGTGCCAGCAGTTACGGGCTAGCGGAAGTTAACGGGGAGCTGTTTTTT. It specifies CASSYGLAEVNGELFF.

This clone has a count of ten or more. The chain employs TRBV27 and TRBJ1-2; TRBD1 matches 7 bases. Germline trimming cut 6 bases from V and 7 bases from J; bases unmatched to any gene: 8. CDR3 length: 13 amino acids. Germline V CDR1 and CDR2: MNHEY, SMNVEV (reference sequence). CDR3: CASSFDREVGYTF. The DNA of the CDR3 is TGTGCCAGCAGCTTCGACAGGGAGGTTGGCTACACCTTC.

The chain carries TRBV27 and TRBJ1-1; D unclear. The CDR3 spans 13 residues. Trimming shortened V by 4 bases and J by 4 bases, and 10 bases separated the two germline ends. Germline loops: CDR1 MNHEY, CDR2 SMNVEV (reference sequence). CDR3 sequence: CASSSRLSTEAFF. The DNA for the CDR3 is TGTGCCAGCAGTTCCCGCTTGAGCACTGAAGCTTTCTTT.